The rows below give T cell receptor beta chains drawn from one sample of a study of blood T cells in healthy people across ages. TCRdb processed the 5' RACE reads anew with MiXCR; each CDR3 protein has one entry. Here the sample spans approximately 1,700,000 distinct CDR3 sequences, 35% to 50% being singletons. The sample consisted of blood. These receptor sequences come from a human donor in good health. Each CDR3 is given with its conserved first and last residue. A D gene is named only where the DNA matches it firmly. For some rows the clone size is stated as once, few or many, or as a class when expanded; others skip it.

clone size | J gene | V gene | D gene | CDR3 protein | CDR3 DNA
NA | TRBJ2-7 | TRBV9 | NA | CASSVAVTSYEQYF | TGTGCCAGCAGCGTAGCAGTGACTTCCTACGAGCAGTACTTC
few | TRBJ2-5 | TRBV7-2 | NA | CASSLVRGLETQYF | TGTGCCAGCAGCTTAGTCAGGGGTCTAGAGACCCAGTACTTC
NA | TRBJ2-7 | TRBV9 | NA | CASSVGGTPLPYEQYF | TGTGCCAGCAGCGTAGGCGGCACCCCATTGCCGTACGAGCAGTACTTC
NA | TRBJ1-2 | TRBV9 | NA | CASSHSVGLVGRDGYTF | TGTGCCAGCAGTCACTCCGTAGGTCTGGTGGGACGGGATGGCTACACCTTC
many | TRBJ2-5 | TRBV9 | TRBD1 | CASSFRDRQETQYF | TGTGCCAGCAGCTTCCGGGACAGGCAAGAGACCCAGTACTTC
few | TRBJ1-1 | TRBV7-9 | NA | CASSLARSKNTEAFF | TGTGCCAGCAGCTTAGCTCGGTCGAAGAACACTGAAGCTTTCTTT
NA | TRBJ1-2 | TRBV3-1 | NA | CASSQVRDGGYTF | TGTGCCAGCAGCCAAGTGAGGGATGGAGGCTACACCTTC
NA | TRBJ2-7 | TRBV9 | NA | CAGSVGVGYEQYF | TGTGCCGGCAGCGTAGGGGTGGGCTACGAGCAGTACTTC
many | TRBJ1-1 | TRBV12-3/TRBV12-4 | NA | CASSYPGAEAFF | TGTGCCAGCAGTTACCCTGGCGCTGAAGCTTTCTTT
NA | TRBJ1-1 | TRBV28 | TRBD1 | CASSFSGQRNTEAFF | TGTGCCAGCAGTTTTTCGGGACAGCGGAACACTGAAGCTTTCTTT
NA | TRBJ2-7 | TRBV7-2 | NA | CASSLDRTAQYF | TGTGCCAGCAGCTTGGATCGGACAGCGCAGTACTTC
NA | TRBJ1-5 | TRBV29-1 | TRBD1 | CSVLTTGGNPQHF | TGCAGCGTTCTCACGACAGGGGGCAATCCCCAGCATTTT
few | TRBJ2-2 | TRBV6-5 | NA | CASSFRPSNTGELFF | TGTGCCAGCAGTTTTCGGCCTTCGAACACCGGGGAGCTGTTTTTT
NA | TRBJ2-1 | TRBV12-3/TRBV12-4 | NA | CASSRNSEQFF | TGTGCCAGCAGTCGAAACAGTGAGCAGTTCTTC
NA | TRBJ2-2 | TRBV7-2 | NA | CASSWDQGYTGELFF | TGTGCCAGCAGTTGGGACCAAGGCTACACCGGGGAGCTGTTTTTT
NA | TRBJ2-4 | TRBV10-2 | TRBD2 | CAGSESLGGKNIQYF | TGCGCCGGCAGTGAGTCTTTGGGGGGGAAAAACATTCAGTACTTC
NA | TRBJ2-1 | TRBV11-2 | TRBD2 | CASSFRRTSGEVFSNNEQFF | TGTGCCAGCAGCTTTAGGAGGACTAGCGGGGAGGTTTTCAGCAACAATGAGCAGTTCTTC
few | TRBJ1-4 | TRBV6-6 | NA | CASRRQRNNEKLFF | TGTGCCAGCAGACGACAGCGAAATAATGAAAAACTGTTTTTT
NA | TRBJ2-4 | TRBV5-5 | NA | CASSLSGSFGYEQNF | TGTGCCAGCAGCTTGTCTGGGTCATTCGGATACGAGCAGAACTTC
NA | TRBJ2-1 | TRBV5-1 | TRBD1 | CASSEGAVNEQFF | TGCGCCAGCAGTGAGGGGGCGGTCAATGAGCAGTTCTTC